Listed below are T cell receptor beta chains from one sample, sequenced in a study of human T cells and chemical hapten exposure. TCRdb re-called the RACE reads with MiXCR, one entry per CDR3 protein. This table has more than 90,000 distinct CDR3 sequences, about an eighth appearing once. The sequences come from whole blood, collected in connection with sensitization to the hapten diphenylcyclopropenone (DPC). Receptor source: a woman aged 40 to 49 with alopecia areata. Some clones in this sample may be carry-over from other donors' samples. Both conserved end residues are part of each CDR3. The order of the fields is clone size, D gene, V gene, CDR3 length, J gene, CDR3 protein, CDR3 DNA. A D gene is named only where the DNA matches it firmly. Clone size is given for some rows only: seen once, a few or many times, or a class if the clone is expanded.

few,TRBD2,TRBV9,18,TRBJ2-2,CASSPRVAGAGNTGELFF,TGTGCCAGCAGCCCCCGGGTAGCGGGAGCGGGGAACACCGGGGAGCTGTTTTTT
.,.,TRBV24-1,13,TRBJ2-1,CATSDFGGDEQFF,TGTGCCACCAGTGATTTTGGTGGGGATGAGCAGTTCTTC
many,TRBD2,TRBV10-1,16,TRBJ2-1,CASSDMGLAGVGEQFF,TGCGCCAGCAGTGACATGGGACTAGCGGGAGTAGGGGAGCAGTTCTTC
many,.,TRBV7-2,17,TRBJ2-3,CASSFARGVGGGDTQYF,TGTGCCAGCAGCTTCGCAAGGGGGGTAGGGGGCGGCGATACGCAGTATTTT
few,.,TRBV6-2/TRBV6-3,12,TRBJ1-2,CASSPIGVGYTF,TGTGCCAGCAGCCCCATTGGAGTTGGCTACACCTTC
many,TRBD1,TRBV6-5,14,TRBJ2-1,CASSYWTGIDEQFF,TGTGCCAGCAGTTACTGGACAGGGATCGATGAGCAGTTCTTC
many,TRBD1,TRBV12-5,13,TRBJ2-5,CASVLVGQGAQYF,TGTGCTAGTGTTTTGGTCGGACAGGGGGCCCAGTACTTC
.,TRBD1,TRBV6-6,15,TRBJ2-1,CASSYGGQAYNEQFF,TGTGCCAGCAGTTATGGTGGACAGGCCTACAATGAGCAGTTCTTC
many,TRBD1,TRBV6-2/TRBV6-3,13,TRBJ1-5,CASSRTGGQPQHF,TGTGCCAGCAGCCGTACAGGGGGCCAGCCCCAGCATTTT
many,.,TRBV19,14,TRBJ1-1,CASTPQPTNTEAFF,TGTGCCAGTACCCCGCAGCCCACTAACACTGAAGCTTTCTTT
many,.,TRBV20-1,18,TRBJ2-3,CSARDLLETHPSTDTQYF,TGCAGTGCTAGAGATCTGCTCGAAACCCATCCTAGCACAGATACGCAGTATTTT
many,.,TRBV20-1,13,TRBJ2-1,CSACPITYNEQFF,TGCAGTGCATGCCCTATAACCTACAATGAGCAGTTCTTC
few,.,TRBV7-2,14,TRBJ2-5,CASSLGGLQETQYF,TGTGCCAGCAGCTTAGGAGGGCTCCAAGAGACCCAGTACTTC
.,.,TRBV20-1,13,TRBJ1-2,CSARVSGSSGYTF,TGCAGTGCTAGAGTTTCCGGAAGCTCTGGCTACACCTTC
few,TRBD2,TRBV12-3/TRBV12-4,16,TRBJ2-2,CASSSRLATNTGELFF,TGTGCCAGCAGTTCCCGACTAGCGACGAACACCGGGGAGCTGTTTTTT
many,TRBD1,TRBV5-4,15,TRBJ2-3,CASSLGGQGSDTQYF,TGTGCCAGCAGCTTGGGTGGACAGGGATCAGATACGCAGTATTTT
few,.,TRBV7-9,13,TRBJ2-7,CASSLAQDYEQYF,TGTGCCAGCAGCTTAGCCCAGGACTACGAGCAGTACTTC
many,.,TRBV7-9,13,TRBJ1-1,CASSLGGQKEAFF,TGTGCCAGCAGCTTAGGTGGACAGAAAGAAGCTTTCTTT
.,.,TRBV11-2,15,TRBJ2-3,CASSRGPGEVDTQYF,TGTGCCAGCAGCCGGGGTCCCGGAGAAGTAGATACGCAGTATTTT
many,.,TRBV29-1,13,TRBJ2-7,CSVEYSRSGEQYF,TGCAGCGTTGAATATTCTAGGTCGGGCGAGCAGTACTTC
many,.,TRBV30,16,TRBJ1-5,CAWSMEGRTENQPQHF,TGTGCCTGGAGTATGGAGGGGAGGACGGAGAATCAGCCCCAGCATTTT
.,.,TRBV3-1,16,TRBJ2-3,CASSRPTGVSTDTQYF,TGTGCCAGCAGCCGCCCGACGGGAGTAAGCACAGATACGCAGTATTTT
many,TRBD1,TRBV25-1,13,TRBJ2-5,CASRDRILETQYF,TGTGCCAGCAGGGACAGGATCCTGGAGACCCAGTACTTC